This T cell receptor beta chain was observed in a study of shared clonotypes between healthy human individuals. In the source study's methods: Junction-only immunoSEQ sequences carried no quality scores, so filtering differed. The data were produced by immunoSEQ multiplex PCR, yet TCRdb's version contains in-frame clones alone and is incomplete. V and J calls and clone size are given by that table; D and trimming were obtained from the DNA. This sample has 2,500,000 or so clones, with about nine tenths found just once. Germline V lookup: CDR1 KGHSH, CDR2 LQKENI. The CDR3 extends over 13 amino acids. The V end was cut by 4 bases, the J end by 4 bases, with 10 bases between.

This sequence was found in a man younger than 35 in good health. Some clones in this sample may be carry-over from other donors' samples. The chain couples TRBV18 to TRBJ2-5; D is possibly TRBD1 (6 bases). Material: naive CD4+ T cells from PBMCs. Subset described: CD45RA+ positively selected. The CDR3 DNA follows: TGTGCCAGCTCACTCCAACAGGGAGAGACCCAGTACTTC. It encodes CASSLQQGETQYF.